This T cell receptor (beta chain) was obtained from a study of Graves' ophthalmopathy and Graves' hyperthyroidism. Broader study findings: Sensitivity reached approximately 88% and specificity roughly 76% for a 13-signature model separating ophthalmopathy from stable hyperthyroidism.

TCR beta CDR3 amplification used RNA transcripts. First-round RT-PCR with HTBI primers preceded a second-round multiplex PCR. One entry per CDR3 protein results from TCRdb running MiXCR on the multiplex PCR reads. The table lists hundreds of thousands of distinct CDR3 sequences, about two fifths of them singletons. At least ten counts were recorded for this clonotype. Its antigen is unidentified. Trimming pared 3 bases from V and 8 bases from J, leaving 10 bases between. Germline lookup yields CDR1 PRHDT and CDR2 FYEKMQ (reference sequence). The CDR3 spans 12 residues. This rearrangement joins TRBV13 to TRBJ1-2; D ambiguous. The TCR comes from an adult man with Graves' ophthalmopathy. Sequenced: peripheral blood. CDR3 DNA: TGTGCCAGCAGCTTCGGTACGGAAGGCTACACCTTC. It yields the protein CASSFGTEGYTF. Variable domain in full (rest from reference TRBV13 and TRBJ1-2): AAGVIQSPRHLIKEKRETATLKCYPIPRHDTVYWYQQGPGQDPQFLISFYEKMQSDKGSIPDRFSAQQFSDYHSELNMSSLELGDSALYFCASSFGTEGYTFGSGTRLTVV.